This passage covers 27 T cell receptor beta chains from one sample sequenced in a study of blood T cell repertoires in COVID-19. Sequenced by immunoSEQ multiplex PCR; TCRdb stores in-frame clones only, minus some. The data hold 250,000 to 300,000 clones, with around 79% observed a single time. Sequencing was done on a sample of peripheral blood. These receptors originate from a woman of 80 years or more with acute or convalescent COVID-19.

The genes are TRBV19 and TRBJ2-1; 7 positions agree with TRBD2. Germline V lookup: CDR1 LNHDA, CDR2 SQIVND (reference sequence). Trimming cost V 4 bases and J 7 bases; bases outside gene matches: 10. This CDR3 is built from 15 residues. CDR3 in amino acids: CASSTGRAVGNEQFF. The CDR3 DNA reads TGTGCCAGTAGTACGGGGAGGGCCGTAGGGAATGAGCAGTTCTTC.

The genes are TRBV6-5 and TRBJ1-1; maybe TRBD1 (6 bases). Trimming pared 6 bases from V and 1 base from J, leaving 12 bases between. This CDR3 contains 14 residues. Germline lookup yields CDR1 MNHEY and CDR2 SVGAGI. CDR3 sequence reads: CASSPGQKNTEAFF. The CDR3 coding sequence is TGTGCCAGCAGCCCCGGACAGAAGAACACTGAAGCTTTCTTT.

V gene TRBV3-1 (or the pseudogene TRBV3-2) combines with J gene TRBJ2-5, with a weak D call TRBD2 (6 bases). V was cut by 2 bases and J by 5 bases, with 15 bases left in between. The CDR3 contains 15 residues. Looked up from germline, CDR1 is LGHDT and CDR2 is YNNKEL (reference sequence). CDR3 protein: CASSQWGSGGETQYF. The CDR3 region has the DNA TGTGCCAGCAGCCAATGGGGTAGCGGAGGGGAGACCCAGTACTTC.

The gene calls are TRBV27 and TRBJ1-5, with a weak D call TRBD1 (6 bases). CDR1 MNHEY and CDR2 SMNVEV come from the germline V gene (reference sequence). The length of the CDR3 is 15 residues. The germline V and J ends were trimmed by 6 bases and 0 bases, with 12 bases remaining between them. CDR3 protein: CASRPGTHSNQPQHF. The CDR3 coding sequence is TGTGCCAGCAGGCCCGGGACACATAGCAATCAGCCCCAGCATTTT.

The gene calls are TRBV19 and TRBJ2-5; 14 nucleotides agree with TRBD2. This CDR3 has 17 residues. V lost 2 bases and J lost 7; bases outside the gene matches: 9. The germline V gene encodes CDR1 LNHDA and CDR2 SQIVND (reference sequence). The CDR3 sequence: CASSISGTSGRGGTQYF. CDR3 nucleotides: TGTGCCAGTAGTATAAGCGGGACTAGCGGGAGAGGAGGGACCCAGTACTTC.

This clone appeared a few times. V is TRBV19 and J is TRBJ1-6; perhaps TRBD1 as D (6 bases). V was pared by 7 bases and J by 3 bases, with 13 bases between. This CDR3 is 15 amino acids long. Germline V gene data show CDR1 as LNHDA and CDR2 as SQIVND (reference sequence). CDR3 DNA: TGTGCCAGTACCGACGGACAGAGCTATAATTCACCCCTCCACTTT. Translating gives CASTDGQSYNSPLHF.

The V call is TRBV10-3, the J call TRBJ2-7, with D possibly being TRBD1 (5 bases). CDR1 ENHRY and CDR2 SYGVKD come from the germline V gene. Deletions cut 3 bases from V and 4 bases from J, with 10 bases between. The CDR3 is 13 residues long. This CDR3 is CAISEQVGYEQYF. CDR3 nucleotide sequence: TGTGCCATCAGTGAACAGGTGGGATACGAGCAGTACTTC.

The V call is TRBV6-5, the J call TRBJ2-5, with a tentative D call TRBD1 (5 bases). The length of the CDR3 is 14 residues. Germline assignment: CDR1 MNHEY and CDR2 SVGAGI. The V end was cut by 0 bases, the J end by 7 bases, with 12 bases between. The CDR3 region has the DNA TGTGCCAGCAGTTACTCGAACAGGATGGGGACCCAGTACTTC. Translating gives CASSYSNRMGTQYF.

CDR3: CASSRTGGYGYTF. Written as DNA, the CDR3 is TGTGCCAGCTCCCGGACAGGGGGATATGGCTACACCTTC. The genes are TRBV3-1 (or the pseudogene TRBV3-2) and TRBJ1-2; 10 positions agree with TRBD1. There are 13 residues in the CDR3. Germline V lookup: CDR1 LGHDT, CDR2 YNNKEL (reference sequence). The V segment lost 8 bases and the J segment 5 bases; nucleotides outside the gene matches: 5.

The J gene is TRBJ2-1, the V gene TRBV15; maybe TRBD1 (6 bases). The CDR3 runs to 17 residues. V was cut by 1 base and J by 8 bases, with 21 bases left in between. Germline V gene sequence: CDR1 LNHNV, CDR2 YYDKDF (reference sequence). CDR3 DNA sequence: TGTGCCACCAGCAGAGGCCGGGACATGAGCTACTTGGATGAGCAGTTCTTC. Its translation is CATSRGRDMSYLDEQFF. Based on the CDR3 plus reference TRBV15 and TRBJ2-1, the full variable domain is DAMVIQNPRYQVTQFGKPVTLSCSQTLNHNVMYWYQQKSSQAPKLLFHYYDKDFNNEADTPDNFQSRRPNTSFCFLDIRSPGLGDTAMYLCATSRGRDMSYLDEQFFGPGTRLTVL.

V and J are TRBV7-2 and TRBJ2-5; TRBD2 might be the D (5 bases). Germline loops: CDR1 SGHTA, CDR2 FQGNSA. This CDR3 comprises 15 residues. The V end lost 5 bases, the J end lost 5 bases, and 18 bases lay between the germline ends. For the CDR3, the DNA is TGTGCCAGCAGCCAGACGATCGGAGGCGGTGAGACCCAGTACTTC. This sequence encodes CASSQTIGGGETQYF. Full variable domain (missing parts from reference TRBV7-2 and TRBJ2-5): GAGVSQSPSNKVTEKGKDVELRCDPISGHTALYWYRQSLGQGLEFLIYFQGNSAPDKSGLPSDRFSAERTGGSVSTLTIQRTQQEDSAVYLCASSQTIGGGETQYFGPGTRLLVL.

The chain employs TRBV18 and TRBJ2-3; a weak D match, TRBD2 (6 bases). Trimming removed 1 base at V and 2 bases at J, with 10 bases between. The germline V gene encodes CDR1 KGHSH and CDR2 LQKENI. The CDR3 is 15 amino acids. CDR3 protein: CASSPRGVATDTQYF. CDR3 in DNA: TGTGCCAGCTCACCACGGGGGGTTGCCACAGATACGCAGTATTTT.

The rearrangement joins TRBV29-1 to TRBJ1-2, with D possibly TRBD1 on 5 matching bases. V lost 3 bases and J 7 bases, leaving 15 bases between the germline ends. Looked up from germline, CDR1 is SQVTM and CDR2 is ANQGSEA. CDR3 size: 13 residues. CDR3 nucleotides: TGCAGCGTTGAGGGGGGTCTGGTCGGTGGCTACACCTTC. This sequence encodes CSVEGGLVGGYTF.

V usage is TRBV2 and J usage is TRBJ2-7, with TRBD1 as a possible D gene (6 bases). V dropped 8 bases and J dropped 3 bases, with 14 bases sitting between them. The germline V gene encodes CDR1 SNHLY and CDR2 FYNNEI. The CDR3 extends over 13 amino acids. CDR3 sequence: CASSRDKNYEQYF. The CDR3, as DNA: TGTGCCAGCTCCCGGGACAAAAACTACGAGCAGTACTTC. The complete variable domain, with remaining parts taken from reference TRBV2 and TRBJ2-7, reads EPEVTQTPSHQVTQMGQEVILRCVPISNHLYFYWYRQILGQKVEFLVSFYNNEISEKSEIFDDQFSVERPDGSNFTLKIRSTKLEDSAMYFCASSRDKNYEQYFGPGTRLTVT.

The chain employs TRBV6-5 and TRBJ1-1, with a possible D match to TRBD1 (6 bases). V was clipped by 6 bases and J by 4 bases, with 12 bases between them. The CDR3 extends over 13 amino acids. Germline lookup yields CDR1 MNHEY and CDR2 SVGAGI. Written as DNA, the CDR3 is TGTGCCAGCAGCGACAGGAGTTCCACTGAAGCTTTCTTT. This gives the protein CASSDRSSTEAFF.

The V call is TRBV10-2, the J call TRBJ2-5; 7 nucleotides agree with TRBD2. Germline CDR1 and CDR2: WSHSY and SAAADI. The CDR3 is made up of 14 amino acids. V lost 4 bases to trimming and J lost 6 bases; unmatched junction nucleotides: 8. This chain's CDR3 is CASSGASSGQTQYF. CDR3 DNA sequence: TGCGCCAGCAGTGGAGCGTCTAGCGGACAGACCCAGTACTTC.

The chain combines TRBV5-1 with TRBJ1-6, with D unclear. V was pared by 1 base and J by 5 bases, with 16 bases between. The CDR3 extends over 17 amino acids. Germline-derived CDR1 and CDR2 are SGHRS and YFSETQ. The CDR3 DNA sequence: TGCGCCAGCAGCTTGATTGGGGAGGGCGTCCATAATTCACCCCTCCACTTT. Translating it yields CASSLIGEGVHNSPLHF.

This chain connects TRBV5-5 to TRBJ1-2; TRBD1 matches 7 bases. This CDR3 spans 15 amino acids. The V segment lost 3 bases and the J segment 2 bases; nucleotides outside the gene matches: 7. Germline V gene data show CDR1 as SGHKS and CDR2 as YYEKEE (reference sequence). CDR3 nucleotide sequence: TGTGCCAGCAGCTCGACAGGGAACGCCAACTATGGCTACACCTTC. It encodes CASSSTGNANYGYTF.

In this sample, this clone turned up a few times. CDR3 sequence (DNA): TGTGCCAGCAGTTTGGTTACGAGTGGCTACACCTTC. Protein: CASSLVTSGYTF. The chain links TRBV28 to TRBJ1-2; no firm D call. Deletions cut 3 bases from V and 7 bases from J, with 9 bases between. The CDR3 consists of 12 residues. Germline CDR1 MDHEN, CDR2 SYDVKM.

The CDR3 protein is CASSVEGRGGAFSGNTIYF. In DNA form, the CDR3 reads TGTGCCAGCAGCGTAGAAGGGCGCGGGGGGGCTTTCTCTGGAAACACCATATATTTT. The chain employs TRBV9 and TRBJ1-3, with D perhaps matching TRBD1 (6 bases). Germline assignment: CDR1 SGDLS and CDR2 YYNGEE. This CDR3 comprises 19 residues. Trimming left V 0 bases short and J 0 bases short, with 19 bases between.

The chain uses TRBV5-4 and TRBJ2-1; 13 bases line up with TRBD2. Germline loops: CDR1 SGHNT, CDR2 YYREEE (reference sequence). Germline trimming cut 5 bases from V and 4 bases from J; bases unmatched to any gene: 9. The CDR3 extends over 17 amino acids. The CDR3 coding sequence is TGTGCCAGCAGAACAGGACTAGCGGGAGCCATTTACAATGAGCAGTTCTTC. Translating it yields CASRTGLAGAIYNEQFF.

The gene calls are TRBV5-6 and TRBJ2-7; TRBD1 agrees at 9 bases. This CDR3 spans 17 amino acids. J was trimmed by 6 bases and V by 4 bases; bases with no gene match: 17. Germline assignment: CDR1 SGHDT and CDR2 YYEEEE. CDR3 nucleotide sequence: TGTGCCAGCAGCGGAGCGGGACAGGGAGGTTCGTTTACCGAGCAGTACTTC. Its translation is CASSGAGQGGSFTEQYF.

The gene calls are TRBV24-1 and TRBJ2-1, with D maybe TRBD1 (5 bases). Germline CDR1 and CDR2: KGHDR and SFDVKD. The CDR3 covers 14 residues. Trimming left V 3 bases short and J 7 bases short, with 12 bases between. The CDR3 DNA reads as TGTGCCACCAGTGATGTTGAGGACAAGAATGAGCAGTTCTTC. It yields the protein CATSDVEDKNEQFF.

The table lists this clone with a count of one. The rearrangement uses TRBV10-3 and TRBJ2-7; weak D call: TRBD1 (6 bases). This CDR3 is 14 amino acids long. In germline, CDR1 is ENHRY, CDR2 SYGVKD. V was trimmed by 4 bases and J by 4 bases, leaving 14 bases between them. CDR3 DNA: TGTGCCATCAGTGCGGGACAAGGAACGTACGAGCAGTACTTC. Translating gives CAISAGQGTYEQYF.

This rearrangement joins TRBV5-1 to TRBJ2-2, with 12 bases matching TRBD1. The length of the CDR3 is 16 residues. Germline-derived CDR1 and CDR2 are SGHRS and YFSETQ. V lost 3 bases, J lost 4 bases, and 4 bases stayed unmatched. The CDR3 here is CASSWGQGAGTGELFF. The CDR3 nucleotides read TGCGCCAGCAGCTGGGGACAGGGGGCCGGCACCGGGGAGCTGTTTTTT.

The chain couples TRBV7-6 to TRBJ2-1, with TRBD2 matching 9 bases. This CDR3 region has 20 residues. CDR1 SGHVS and CDR2 FNYEAQ come from the germline V gene. V lost 5 bases, J lost 1 base, and 18 bases stayed unmatched. The CDR3 DNA reads as TGTGCCAGCAGCAGAGATGGTAGACTAGCGGTCGCTGCTTCCTACAATGAGCAGTTCTTC. Amino acid sequence: CASSRDGRLAVAASYNEQFF.

The chain carries TRBV5-1 and TRBJ1-1; 9 nucleotides align to TRBD1. V lost 3 bases and J lost 4; bases outside the gene matches: 7. Germline-derived CDR1 and CDR2 are SGHRS and YFSETQ. This CDR3 comprises 15 residues. Here the CDR3 DNA reads TGCGCCAGCAGCTCACAGGGGGCCGTAGGCACTGAAGCTTTCTTT. It specifies CASSSQGAVGTEAFF. Using reference TRBV5-1 and TRBJ1-1 for the parts outside the CDR3, the full variable domain is KAGVTQTPRYLIKTRGQQVTLSCSPISGHRSVSWYQQTPGQGLQFLFEYFSETQRNKGNFPGRFSGRQFSNSRSEMNVSTLELGDSALYLCASSSQGAVGTEAFFGQGTRLTVV.